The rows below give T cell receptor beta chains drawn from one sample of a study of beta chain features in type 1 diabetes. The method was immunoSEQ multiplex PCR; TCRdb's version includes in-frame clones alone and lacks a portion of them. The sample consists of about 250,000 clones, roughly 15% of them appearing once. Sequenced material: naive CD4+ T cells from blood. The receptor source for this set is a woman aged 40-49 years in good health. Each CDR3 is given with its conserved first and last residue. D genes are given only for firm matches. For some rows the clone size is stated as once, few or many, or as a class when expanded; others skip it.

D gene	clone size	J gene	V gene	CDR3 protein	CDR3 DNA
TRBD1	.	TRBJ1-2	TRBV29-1	CSVENRGPNYGYTF	TGCAGCGTTGAAAACAGGGGGCCTAACTATGGCTACACCTTC
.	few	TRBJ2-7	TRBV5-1	CASSLVTSSYEQYF	TGCGCCAGCAGCTTGGTGACTAGCTCCTACGAGCAGTACTTC
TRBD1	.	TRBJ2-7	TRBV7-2	CASSAPGQGAPEQYF	TGTGCCAGCAGCGCCCCGGGACAGGGGGCGCCTGAGCAGTACTTC
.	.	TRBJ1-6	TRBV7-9	CASSPPGSSYNSPLHF	TGTGCCAGCAGCCCCCCCGGTTCCTCCTATAATTCACCCCTCCACTTT
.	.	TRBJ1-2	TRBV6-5	CASKKDSVYGYTF	TGTGCCAGCAAAAAGGACAGCGTTTATGGCTACACCTTC
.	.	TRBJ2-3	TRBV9	CASSATGLPTQYF	TGTGCCAGCAGCGCGACAGGCCTGCCGACGCAGTATTTT
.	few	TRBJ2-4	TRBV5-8	CATTRGETKNIQYF	TGTGCCACCACCAGGGGGGAGACAAAAAACATTCAGTACTTC
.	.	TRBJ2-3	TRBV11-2	CASSLVGADTQYF	TGTGCCAGCAGCTTAGTCGGGGCAGATACGCAGTATTTT
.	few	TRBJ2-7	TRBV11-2	CASSLVAGSYEQYF	TGTGCCAGCAGCTTAGTCGCGGGGTCCTACGAGCAGTACTTC
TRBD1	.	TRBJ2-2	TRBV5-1	CASSAGQGLPAGELFF	TGCGCCAGCAGCGCCGGACAGGGTTTACCCGCCGGGGAGCTGTTTTTT
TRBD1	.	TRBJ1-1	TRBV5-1	CASSLNRGRTEAFF	TGCGCCAGCAGCTTGAACAGGGGGCGAACTGAAGCTTTCTTT
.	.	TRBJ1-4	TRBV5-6	CASSFRQMNEKLFF	TGTGCCAGCAGCTTCAGACAGATGAATGAAAAACTGTTTTTT
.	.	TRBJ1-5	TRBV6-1	CASSEETGNQPQHF	TGTGCCAGCAGTGAAGAGACAGGCAATCAGCCCCAGCATTTT
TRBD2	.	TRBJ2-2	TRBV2	CASSVASGANTGELFF	TGTGCCAGCAGTGTGGCTAGCGGGGCTAATACAGGGGAGCTGTTTTTT
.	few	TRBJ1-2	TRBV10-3	CAISESKGTLSYTF	TGTGCCATCAGTGAGTCGAAAGGGACTCTAAGCTACACCTTC
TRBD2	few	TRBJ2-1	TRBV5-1	CASSWERLAPISSSYNEQFF	TGCGCCAGCAGCTGGGAAAGACTAGCGCCAATTTCGAGCTCCTACAATGAGCAGTTCTTC